The subject of this entry is one T cell receptor beta chain. It lacks a known antigen. Base qualities are not provided; no much larger clone lies one nucleotide away. Counted from cysteine to phenylalanine, this CDR3 has 19 amino acids. Only the CDR3 DNA is retained, 57 bases long and in frame from the first base. Reading the germline V gene gives CDR1 MNHEY and CDR2 SVGEGT. V and J are trimmed by 5 bases and 3 bases, and the gene matches miss 13 bases of the junction. This entry belongs to a study of blood T cell repertoires in COVID-19 (dated by TCRdb to 2020 to 2022). Study-wide context: Samples covering the acute and convalescent phases of COVID-19 were provided by collaborators in the United States, Italy and Spain. Deeply sampled blood TCRbeta repertoires from subjects exposed to, actively infected with, or recovered from COVID-19 were included in the dataset. HLA class I and class II types, where available, came from metadata supplied by the sample provider rather than from assay-based typing. The material from the prospective study consisted of cDNA or gDNA derived from T cells, B-cell-depleted T cells, or PBMCs. Nearly every sample came with metadata listing a de-identified subject ID, COVID-19 status, age in years and sex. The repertoires were made available in a free public database intended to serve as a resource for research on the immune response to SARS-CoV-2. The samples were drawn from two sources: the first 160 participants of the ongoing ImmuneRACE study, and 1,000 to 1,500 subjects contributed by 6 global collaborators.

TCRbeta CDR3 regions were amplified from genomic DNA using the immunoSEQ Assay, a bias-controlled multiplex PCR. As for how the authors treated the data: Within the assay, amplification of reference gene primers was used to estimate how many nucleated cells each sample contained. Sequence reads were collapsed and filtered to measure the absolute abundance of every unique TCRbeta CDR3 rearrangement. Productive Simpson clonality was computed per sample as the square root of Simpson's diversity index over productive rearrangements. TCRdb retrieved this table from immuneACCESS and kept in-frame rearrangements only. Not all clones are present; in checked studies, unresolved V genes account for under half, and no reason is known for the remainder. Clone size and V and J calls were adopted from that table, with D and trimming inferred from the DNA. Within this sample are tens of thousands of clones, with 77% of them counted one time only. The ten largest clones add up to around two fifths of the sample.

Broader findings and caveats from the paper: How much clinical and demographic metadata was included differed by source and by participant, and the metadata was provided uncurated.

Each collaborating institution followed its own protocols to collect whole blood in K2EDTA tubes. For TCRbeta analysis, collaborators shipped samples as frozen whole blood, isolated PBMCs, or DNA extracted from either of those sample types. The material sequenced was peripheral blood. The chain uses TRBV6-2 or TRBV6-3 and TRBJ2-3, with 14 central nucleotides matching TRBD2. This receptor was taken from a man between 65 and 85 years old with active or convalescent COVID-19. The sequenced DNA is TGTGCCAGCAGTGCCCGACTAGCGGGAGGGCCAAGGAAGACAGATACGCAGTATTTT. It encodes CASSARLAGGPRKTDTQYF.